The text below deals with one T cell receptor beta chain. Its specificity is not known. cDNA came from about 0.46 to 1 ug RNA primed by random hexamers. MiXCR was run by TCRdb on the immunoSEQ multiplex PCR reads, yielding one entry per CDR3 protein. The sample includes about 240,000 distinct CDR3 sequences, 90% to 97% of them seen just once. The CDR3 is 14 amino acids. CDR1 SGDLS and CDR2 YYNGEE come from the germline V gene. Trimming removed 4 bases from V and 3 bases from J, with 14 bases in between. This specimen belongs to a study of CD8 T cells in Susac syndrome. Study at large: Susac syndrome patients were untreated, on corticosteroids with some adding intravenous immunoglobulin, or on intravenous immunoglobulin only. Whole-study results and caveats: CD4+ T cell repertoires in Susac syndrome exhibited no evidence of clonal expansion.

The diagnostic criteria for definite or probable disease, as recently defined, were met by the patients with Susac syndrome. Sequencing was performed on CD4+ T cells from PBMCs. The V and J genes are TRBV9 and TRBJ2-7; a possible D gene is TRBD2 (7 bases). The origin of this receptor is a human donor with Susac syndrome. CDR3 bases: TGTGCCAGCAGCCCCTGGGGGGGACACTACGAGCAGTACTTC. This sequence encodes CASSPWGGHYEQYF. The variable domain in full, with the rest retrieved from reference TRBV9 and TRBJ2-7, is DSGVTQTPKHLITATGQRVTLRCSPRSGDLSVYWYQQSLDQGLQFLIQYYNGEERAKGNILERFSAQQFPDLHSELNLSSLELGDSALYFCASSPWGGHYEQYFGPGTRLTVT.